The 19 T cell receptor beta chains listed next were all sequenced from one sample in a study of blood T cell repertoires in COVID-19. TCRdb keeps only in-frame clones here, not all; method: immunoSEQ multiplex PCR. The sample shows nearly 25,000 clones, roughly 74% of them seen only once. The material sequenced was peripheral blood. Receptor source: a man aged 50-59 years with COVID-19, enrolled during active disease.

This chain links TRBV19 with TRBJ1-5; D unresolved. V was cut by 2 bases and J by 0 bases, with 8 bases left in between. Germline values: CDR1 LNHDA, CDR2 SQIVND (reference sequence). The CDR3 is 15 residues long. The CDR3 spells CASSINSYSNQPQHF. The DNA of the CDR3 is TGTGCCAGTAGTATAAACAGTTATAGCAATCAGCCCCAGCATTTT.

This clone was detected only once. The chain employs TRBV11-2 and TRBJ1-1; D remains unclear. The CDR3 runs 15 residues. Germline loops: CDR1 SGHAT, CDR2 FQNNGV. V lost 1 base, J lost 1 base, and 10 bases lay in between. CDR3 coding DNA: TGTGCCAGCAGCTTAGCAGGCAGAAAGAACACTGAAGCTTTCTTT. As protein: CASSLAGRKNTEAFF.

A few counts support this clone. This chain connects TRBV7-2 to TRBJ2-7; D is possibly TRBD2 (5 bases). V shed 1 base and J shed 3 bases, with 13 bases lying between them. The CDR3 is made up of 15 amino acids. From germline, CDR1 is SGHTA and CDR2 FQGNSA. The CDR3 reads CASSLGLAGLYEQYF. The CDR3 bases are TGTGCCAGCAGCTTAGGGCTAGCAGGACTCTACGAGCAGTACTTC. The full variable domain, in which reference TRBV7-2 and TRBJ2-7 provide the parts outside the CDR3, is GAGVSQSPSNKVTEKGKDVELRCDPISGHTALYWYRQSLGQGLEFLIYFQGNSAPDKSGLPSDRFSAERTGGSVSTLTIQRTQQEDSAVYLCASSLGLAGLYEQYFGPGTRLTVT.

The CDR3 nucleotides are TGTGCCAGCAGCCAAGATAGCGGGAGAGGGGGCACCGGGGAGCTGTTTTTT. Translation gives CASSQDSGRGGTGELFF. The rearrangement joins TRBV4-2 to TRBJ2-2, with 9 bases fitting TRBD2. Trimming at V came to 0 bases and at J to 4 bases, leaving 6 bases not matched to a gene. This CDR3 has 17 amino acids. Germline CDR1 is LGHNA and CDR2 is YNFKEQ.

This clone showed up just a few times. The CDR3 nucleotides read TGTGCCAGCAGCCTAGGGGGGAGGACCTACAATGAGCAGTTCTTC. It encodes CASSLGGRTYNEQFF. The rearrangement joins TRBV11-1 to TRBJ2-1, with D perhaps matching TRBD1 or TRBD2 (6 bases each). Germline V gene lookup returns CDR1 SGHAT and CDR2 FQDESV (reference sequence). CDR3 length: 15 amino acids. V lost 5 bases and J 2 bases, leaving 13 bases between the germline ends. Full variable domain (remainder filled in from reference TRBV11-1 and TRBJ2-1): EAEVAQSPRYKITEKSQAVAFWCDPISGHATLYWYRQILGQGPELLVQFQDESVVDDSQLPKDRFSAERLKGVDSTLKIQPAELGDSAMYLCASSLGGRTYNEQFFGPGTRLTVL.

This clone has a handful of counts. The V call is TRBV3-1 (or the pseudogene TRBV3-2), the J call TRBJ2-1, with 9 positions matching TRBD1. This CDR3 region has 17 residues. V lost 0 bases to trimming and J lost 4 bases; unmatched junction nucleotides: 7. Germline loops: CDR1 LGHDT, CDR2 YNNKEL (reference sequence). CDR3 nucleotide sequence: TGTGCCAGCAGCCAAGATCAGTTCGGGACAGGGTACAATGAGCAGTTCTTC. Translating gives CASSQDQFGTGYNEQFF.

The genes are TRBV27 and TRBJ1-1; 12 nucleotides agree with TRBD1. Germline CDR1 reads MNHEY; CDR2 reads SMNVEV (reference sequence). The J segment lost 6 bases and the V segment lost 4 bases, leaving 9 bases of the junction unmatched. There are 16 residues in the CDR3. CDR3 bases: TGTGCCAGCAGTTGGGACAGGGGGCCCGGAGGCGCTGAAGCTTTCTTT. This gives the protein CASSWDRGPGGAEAFF.

The sample holds one count of this clone. The chain links TRBV4-1 to TRBJ1-2, with D perhaps matching TRBD1 (5 bases). There are 14 residues in the CDR3. The germline V gene encodes CDR1 MGHRA and CDR2 YSYEKL. Between the trimmed V and J ends, which lost 0 bases and 7 bases, there was a span of 12 bases. The CDR3 sequence: CASSQEERGFGYTF. The DNA of the CDR3 is TGCGCCAGCAGCCAAGAGGAAAGGGGATTTGGCTACACCTTC.

This rearrangement joins TRBV28 to TRBJ1-1; TRBD1 matches 7 bases. Germline CDR1 is MDHEN and CDR2 is SYDVKM. The CDR3 is 17 amino acids. V was clipped by 6 bases and J by 0 bases; unmatched bases: 13. The CDR3 sequence is CASRLMTGLGVNTEAFF. The CDR3 DNA sequence: TGTGCCAGCAGACTAATGACAGGGCTTGGGGTGAACACTGAAGCTTTCTTT.

The sample holds a few counts of this clone. The J gene is TRBJ1-1, the V gene TRBV9, with D unresolved. CDR3 size: 13 residues. Trimming removed 0 bases at V and 3 bases at J, with 6 bases between. Germline loops: CDR1 SGDLS, CDR2 YYNGEE. The CDR3 coding sequence is TGTGCCAGCAGCGTAGCTATGGACACTGAAGCTTTCTTT. This translates into CASSVAMDTEAFF.

Concerning this clone: Other DNA variants within this sample encode the same CDR3. The chain joins TRBV2 to TRBJ1-4; TRBD1 is a possible D gene (6 bases). The CDR3 extends over 12 amino acids. V was cut by 6 bases and J by 8 bases, with 10 bases left in between. Germline-derived CDR1 and CDR2 are SNHLY and FYNNEI. The CDR3 is CASRQGREKLFF. CDR3 DNA sequence: TGTGCCAGCAGACAGGGAAGAGAAAAACTGTTTTTT.

This clone was seen only a few times. This chain links TRBV24-1 with TRBJ2-3; TRBD1 might be the D (6 bases). Looked up from germline, CDR1 is KGHDR and CDR2 is SFDVKD. The CDR3 spans 13 residues. V was shortened by 11 bases and J by 1 base, with 12 bases between the two germline ends. The CDR3 reads CAIQGSGTDTQYF. The CDR3 coding sequence is TGTGCCATCCAGGGGAGCGGCACAGATACGCAGTATTTT.

The chain is built from TRBV7-9 and TRBJ2-1; TRBD2 aligns across 14 bases. The CDR3 is made up of 18 amino acids. The junction had 12 bases not matched to a gene; V was cut back by 5 bases and J by 6 bases. The germline V gene encodes CDR1 SEHNR and CDR2 FQNEAQ (reference sequence). The CDR3 DNA follows: TGTGCCAGCAGCCAGGGGGGACTAGCGGGAGCGGGGACCAATGAGCAGTTCTTC. It codes for CASSQGGLAGAGTNEQFF.

Of note for this clone: A much larger clonotype is one base distant, so this may be a read error. This chain uses TRBV11-2 with TRBJ1-3; 8 nucleotides line up with TRBD1. V lost 3 bases to trimming and J lost 3 bases; unmatched junction nucleotides: 10. This CDR3 spans 17 amino acids. Germline CDR1 reads SGHAT; CDR2 reads FQNNGV. The CDR3 DNA sequence: TGTGCCAGCAGCTTCTCTCTCCGGACAGGGCTTGGAAACACCATATATTTT. It yields the protein CASSFSLRTGLGNTIYF.

The chain links TRBV5-4 to TRBJ2-5; a weak D match, TRBD2 (5 bases). The CDR3 is 13 residues long. The germline V and J ends were trimmed by 0 bases and 5 bases, with 8 bases remaining between them. Germline V gene sequence: CDR1 SGHNT, CDR2 YYREEE (reference sequence). The CDR3 DNA sequence: TGTGCCAGCAGCTTGGAAGGCGGGGAGACCCAGTACTTC. Translated, it gives CASSLEGGETQYF.

By sample share, this clone is medium-sized (0.01 to 0.1%). J is TRBJ2-3 and V is TRBV10-3; D perhaps matches TRBD1 (6 bases). Trimming cost V 4 bases and J 2 bases, with 16 bases left between them. CDR1 and CDR2 from the germline V gene are ENHRY and SYGVKD. The CDR3 totals 16 residues. This CDR3 is CAISVFLDRYTDTQYF. In DNA form, the CDR3 reads TGTGCCATCAGTGTCTTCTTGGACAGATACACAGATACGCAGTATTTT.

V and J are TRBV27 and TRBJ2-5, with 11 bases identical to TRBD2. V was clipped by 3 bases and J by 4 bases; unmatched bases: 4. Germline loops: CDR1 MNHEY, CDR2 SMNVEV (reference sequence). The CDR3 has 15 residues. Here the CDR3 DNA reads TGTGCCAGCAGTTTTTCTAGCGGGGGGATAGAGACCCAGTACTTC. Translation: CASSFSSGGIETQYF.

CDR3: CAIGEDSANEQYF. The DNA of the CDR3 is TGTGCCATCGGAGAGGACTCCGCCAACGAGCAGTACTTC. This chain joins TRBV10-3 and TRBJ2-7; D perhaps matches TRBD2 (5 bases). V lost 8 bases and J 5 bases, leaving 16 bases between the germline ends. The CDR3 has 13 residues. Germline V gene sequence: CDR1 ENHRY, CDR2 SYGVKD.

The chain joins TRBV5-5 to TRBJ1-1; 7 bases align to TRBD1. The CDR3 length is 15 residues. The J segment lost 1 base and the V segment lost 4 bases, leaving 7 bases of the junction unmatched. Per germline, CDR1 SGHKS and CDR2 YYEKEE (reference sequence). In nucleotides, the CDR3 is TGTGCCAGCAGCGACGGGACAGCTAGGAACACTGAAGCTTTCTTT. It specifies CASSDGTARNTEAFF. The full variable domain, with the rest looked up from reference TRBV5-5 and TRBJ1-1, is DAGVTQSPTHLIKTRGQQVTLRCSPISGHKSVSWYQQVLGQGPQFIFQYYEKEERGRGNFPDRFSARQFPNYSSELNVNALLLGDSALYLCASSDGTARNTEAFFGQGTRLTVV.